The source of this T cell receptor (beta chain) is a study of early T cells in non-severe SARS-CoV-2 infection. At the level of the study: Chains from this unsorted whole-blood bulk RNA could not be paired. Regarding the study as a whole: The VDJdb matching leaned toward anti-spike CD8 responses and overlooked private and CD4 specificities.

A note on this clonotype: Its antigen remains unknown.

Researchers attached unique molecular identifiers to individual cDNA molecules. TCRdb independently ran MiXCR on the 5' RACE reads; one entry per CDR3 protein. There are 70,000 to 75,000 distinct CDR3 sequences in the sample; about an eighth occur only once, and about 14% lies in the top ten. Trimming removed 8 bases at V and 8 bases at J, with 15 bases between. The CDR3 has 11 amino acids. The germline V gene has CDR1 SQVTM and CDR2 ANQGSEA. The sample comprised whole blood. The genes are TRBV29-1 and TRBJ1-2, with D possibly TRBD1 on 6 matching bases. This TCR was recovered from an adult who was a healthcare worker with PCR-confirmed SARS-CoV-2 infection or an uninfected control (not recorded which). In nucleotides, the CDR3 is TGCAGCACCCTACAGGGTCAAGGCTACACCTTC. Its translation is CSTLQGQGYTF.